Below are 7 T cell receptor beta chains sequenced from a single sample in a study of vaccination and CD4 T cells after COVID-19. Each CDR3 protein gets one entry after TCRdb re-called the PCR reads with MiXCR. The sample lists 28,000 or so distinct CDR3 sequences, about 50% occurring once. Indicated time point: late sampling 161 to 241 days after vaccination in a few convalescent patients. This specimen was CD4+ T cells from blood, taken about 7 months after SARS-CoV-2 vaccination. All receptors derive from a human donor who had recovered from COVID-19.

This chain uses TRBV7-9 with TRBJ2-5; 8 bases are a match to TRBD2. V lost 0 bases, J lost 5 bases, and 5 bases stayed unmatched. CDR3 length: 15 amino acids. In germline, CDR1 is SEHNR, CDR2 FQNEAQ (reference sequence). The CDR3 coding sequence is TGTGCCAGCAGCTTAGCGGGACTAGTTCGTGAGACCCAGTACTTC. Its translation: CASSLAGLVRETQYF.

The V call is TRBV25-1, the J call TRBJ2-1; 8 positions agree with TRBD2. Germline values: CDR1 MGHDK, CDR2 SYGVNS. There are 13 residues in the CDR3. V lost 5 bases and J lost 7; bases outside the gene matches: 4. The CDR3 spells CASSLGRVNEQFF. CDR3 sequence (DNA): TGTGCCAGCAGTCTCGGGAGGGTAAATGAGCAGTTCTTC. Filled out from reference TRBV25-1 and TRBJ2-1, the complete variable domain reads EADIYQTPRYLVIGTGKKITLECSQTMGHDKMYWYQQDPGMELHLIHYSYGVNSTEKGDLSSESTVSRIRTEHFPLTLESARPSHTSQYLCASSLGRVNEQFFGPGTRLTVL.

This sequence joins TRBV19 and TRBJ2-7; D gene uncertain. Germline loops: CDR1 LNHDA, CDR2 SQIVND (reference sequence). Trimming shortened V by 4 bases and J by 2 bases, and 24 bases separated the two germline ends. This CDR3 has 18 amino acids. CDR3 sequence: CASSKFGLDTERPYEQYF. As DNA, the CDR3 is TGTGCCAGTAGTAAATTCGGCTTGGATACCGAACGTCCCTACGAGCAGTACTTC.

The J gene is TRBJ2-7, the V gene TRBV20-1, with 12 bases fitting TRBD2. With V trimmed by 6 bases and J by 3 bases, 3 bases remained unmatched. The V gene's germline CDR1 is DFQATT and CDR2 SNEGSKA (reference sequence). This CDR3 is 13 amino acids long. CDR3 in DNA: TGCAGTGCAACTAGCGGGAGGCACTACGAGCAGTACTTC. Residues: CSATSGRHYEQYF.

This clonotype was seen only a few times. This chain joins TRBV15 and TRBJ2-7; a possible D gene is TRBD2 (6 bases). Germline loops: CDR1 LNHNV, CDR2 YYDKDF (reference sequence). The V gene lost 4 bases and the J gene lost 7 bases, with 23 bases spanning the gap. This CDR3 is 16 amino acids long. The CDR3 sequence is CATSTLRGREAREQYF. The CDR3 bases are TGTGCCACCAGCACTCTAAGGGGCAGGGAGGCGAGGGAGCAGTACTTC.

In its sample, this clonotype was seen a few times. This chain links TRBV7-8 with TRBJ2-3; weak D call: TRBD2 (6 bases). The germline CDR1 and CDR2 sequences are SGHVS and FQNEAQ. The CDR3 length is 16 residues. The V and J ends lost 4 bases and 6 bases respectively, with 20 bases between them. The CDR3 DNA reads as TGTGCCAGCAGCTCCCCGTTTACGGGAGAGGATGATACGCAGTATTTT. It encodes CASSSPFTGEDDTQYF. The complete variable domain, with remaining parts taken from reference TRBV7-8 and TRBJ2-3, reads GAGVSQSPRYKVAKRGQDVALRCDPISGHVSLFWYQQALGQGPEFLTYFQNEAQLDKSGLPSDRFFAERPEGSVSTLKIQRTQQEDSAVYLCASSSPFTGEDDTQYFGPGTRLTVL.

V usage is TRBV20-1 and J usage is TRBJ1-2, with D perhaps TRBD1 (5 bases). The CDR3 extends over 13 amino acids. The germline gives CDR1 DFQATT, CDR2 SNEGSKA (reference sequence). V was pared by 3 bases and J by 5 bases, with 13 bases between. In DNA form, the CDR3 reads TGCAGTGCTAGGGAAGGGGCTCGGTATGGCTACACCTTC. It translates to CSAREGARYGYTF.